These 30 T cell receptor beta chains share one sample of origin, sequenced in a study of cytomegalovirus exposure and HLA in healthy donors. PCR employed 60 Vbeta and 13 Jbeta primers. The protocol was immunoSEQ multiplex PCR, while the TCRdb copy is restricted to in-frame clones and leaves out a portion. Seen here are tens of thousands of clones, 65% to 80% observed once, and the top ten hold over 2.5%. The sequencing input was PBMCs. These receptors were collected from a female donor in good health and CMV-seronegative.

This clone has only one observation. The genes are TRBV15 and TRBJ2-1; no definite D call. Trimming left V 5 bases short and J 0 bases short, with 5 bases between. Germline CDR1 LNHNV, CDR2 YYDKDF (reference sequence). This CDR3 has 13 amino acids. The DNA for the CDR3 is TGTGCCACCAGCCCCAGCTCCTACAATGAGCAGTTCTTC. It specifies CATSPSSYNEQFF.

The chain is built from TRBV29-1 and TRBJ2-2, with D hard to call. V lost 3 bases and J 6 bases, leaving 11 bases between the germline ends. The CDR3 loop spans 13 amino acids. Germline CDR1 and CDR2: SQVTM and ANQGSEA. The CDR3 sequence: CSVDGPGPGELFF. The DNA for the CDR3 is TGCAGCGTTGATGGTCCCGGTCCCGGGGAGCTGTTTTTT.

The rearrangement joins TRBV27 to TRBJ2-7; the match to TRBD1 covers 8 bases. J lost 2 bases, V lost 5 bases, and 11 bases had no gene match. The CDR3 length is 16 residues. Germline V gene lookup returns CDR1 MNHEY and CDR2 SMNVEV (reference sequence). The DNA for the CDR3 is TGTGCCAGCAGTGCCCAAGACAGGGGAAGACCCTACGAGCAGTACTTC. This encodes CASSAQDRGRPYEQYF.

This rearrangement joins TRBV6-5 to TRBJ2-5; D not certain. The ends were cut back, 6 bases at V and 0 bases at J, with 8 bases in the middle. The CDR3 is 13 amino acids. Germline V gene data show CDR1 as MNHEY and CDR2 as SVGAGI. The CDR3 sequence is CASRDNNQETQYF. The CDR3 nucleotides read TGTGCCAGCAGAGACAACAACCAAGAGACCCAGTACTTC.

The CDR3: CASSYSIQFYGYTF. CDR3 coding DNA: TGTGCCAGCAGTTACTCCATTCAGTTCTATGGCTACACCTTC. J is TRBJ1-2 and V is TRBV6-6, with D uncertain. Germline V gene sequence: CDR1 MNHNY, CDR2 SVGAGI (reference sequence). Trimming removed 0 bases at V and 4 bases at J, with 9 bases between. CDR3 length: 14 residues.

The chain has TRBV7-9 and TRBJ1-4; unclear D gene. Per the germline V gene, CDR1 is SEHNR and CDR2 is FQNEAQ (reference sequence). V was shortened by 2 bases and J by 7 bases, with 5 bases between the two germline ends. The length of the CDR3 is 12 residues. CDR3 sequence (DNA): TGTGCCAGCAGCTTAATTAGTGAAAAACTGTTTTTT. The encoded protein is CASSLISEKLFF. The full variable domain, rest sourced from reference TRBV7-9 and TRBJ1-4, is DTGVSQNPRHKITKRGQNVTFRCDPISEHNRLYWYRQTLGQGPEFLTYFQNEAQLEKSRLLSDRFSAERPKGSFSTLEIQRTEQGDSAMYLCASSLISEKLFFGSGTQLSVL.

This clone was counted once. This chain links TRBV7-6 with TRBJ2-3, with TRBD1 matching over 7 bases. The germline CDR1 and CDR2 sequences are SGHVS and FNYEAQ. The J segment lost 1 base and the V segment lost 5 bases, leaving 6 bases of the junction unmatched. This CDR3 has 15 amino acids. The CDR3 reads CASSLTGVGTDTQYF. The CDR3 bases are TGTGCCAGCAGCCTCACAGGGGTAGGCACAGATACGCAGTATTTT.

This clone was counted a few times. The rearrangement joins TRBV9 to TRBJ2-1, with D maybe TRBD1 (5 bases). V lost 4 bases to trimming and J lost 0 bases, with 14 bases between them. The CDR3 totals 16 residues. Germline lookup yields CDR1 SGDLS and CDR2 YYNGEE. This chain's CDR3 is CASSPSDRSSYNEQFF. CDR3 DNA: TGTGCCAGCAGCCCTTCCGACAGAAGCTCCTACAATGAGCAGTTCTTC.

This clone was found once. The chain uses TRBV5-1 and TRBJ2-3; weak D call: TRBD2 (6 bases). V shed 1 base and J shed 5 bases, with 11 bases lying between them. The germline gives CDR1 SGHRS, CDR2 YFSETQ. There are 14 residues in the CDR3. This chain's CDR3 is CASSLWREVDTQYF. The CDR3, as DNA: TGCGCCAGCAGCTTGTGGCGGGAAGTAGATACGCAGTATTTT. Full variable domain (rest looked up from reference TRBV5-1 and TRBJ2-3): KAGVTQTPRYLIKTRGQQVTLSCSPISGHRSVSWYQQTPGQGLQFLFEYFSETQRNKGNFPGRFSGRQFSNSRSEMNVSTLELGDSALYLCASSLWREVDTQYFGPGTRLTVL.

This sequence joins TRBV27 and TRBJ1-3; D is unclear. V lost 2 bases and J 1 base, leaving 12 bases between the germline ends. CDR3 length equals 16 residues. From germline, CDR1 is MNHEY and CDR2 SMNVEV (reference sequence). This CDR3 is CASSLPYRGSGNTIYF. In nucleotides, the CDR3 is TGTGCCAGCAGTTTACCGTATCGGGGTTCTGGAAACACCATATATTTT.

The chain combines TRBV11-1 with TRBJ2-7; D gene uncertain. Trimming shortened V by 3 bases and J by 2 bases, and 14 bases separated the two germline ends. CDR3 length equals 15 residues. Germline CDR1 and CDR2: SGHAT and FQDESV (reference sequence). The CDR3 loop reads CASSFSRSPAYEQYF. As DNA, the CDR3 is TGTGCCAGCAGCTTCTCCCGGTCGCCGGCCTACGAGCAGTACTTC.

The chain uses TRBV30 and TRBJ2-6; D unresolved. The germline gives CDR1 GTSNPN, CDR2 SVGIG (reference sequence). The CDR3 is 16 residues long. Trimming removed 7 bases from V and 0 bases from J, with 16 bases in between. CDR3 loop: CASGRGGVSGANVLTF. The DNA of the CDR3 is TGTGCCTCTGGCCGCGGTGGAGTCTCTGGGGCCAACGTCCTGACTTTC.

This chain connects TRBV7-9 to TRBJ1-3; D is undetermined. The CDR3 covers 15 residues. Germline values: CDR1 SEHNR, CDR2 FQNEAQ (reference sequence). Trimming shortened V by 0 bases and J by 2 bases, and 8 bases separated the two germline ends. The CDR3, as DNA: TGTGCCAGCAGCTTAGCCGGGTTCACTGGAAACACCATATATTTT. It is translated as CASSLAGFTGNTIYF.

In DNA, the CDR3 is TGCGCCAGTCACCCCGGGACTAGTGTGAGCGAGCAGTACTTC. This sequence encodes CASHPGTSVSEQYF. The chain employs TRBV5-1 and TRBJ2-7; 8 bases are a match to TRBD2. This CDR3 region has 14 residues. In germline, CDR1 is SGHRS, CDR2 YFSETQ. V dropped 8 bases and J dropped 6; count of bases not matched to a gene: 13.

V usage is TRBV4-2 and J usage is TRBJ1-3; tentative D call: TRBD1 (6 bases). Germline CDR1 and CDR2: LGHNA and YNFKEQ. V dropped 2 bases and J dropped 2 bases, with 16 bases sitting between them. The CDR3 totals 17 residues. CDR3 DNA sequence: TGTGCCAGCAGCCAACCGGGCCTCACAGGGACTGGAAACACCATATATTTT. This encodes CASSQPGLTGTGNTIYF.

V gene TRBV11-2 combines with J gene TRBJ1-1; D remains unclear. CDR3 length: 15 amino acids. Trimming removed 1 base at V and 3 bases at J, with 12 bases between. Germline V gene lookup returns CDR1 SGHAT and CDR2 FQNNGV. CDR3 nucleotides: TGTGCCAGCAGCTTAGGATGGGCAGCCTACACTGAAGCTTTCTTT. Translation: CASSLGWAAYTEAFF.

The chain is built from TRBV28 and TRBJ2-7; 7 positions agree with TRBD1. The V segment lost 1 base and the J segment 2 bases; nucleotides outside the gene matches: 5. The CDR3 sequence is 15 residues long. In germline, CDR1 is MDHEN, CDR2 SYDVKM. The CDR3 region is CASSLLTGVTYEQYF. The DNA of the CDR3 is TGTGCCAGCAGTTTATTAACAGGGGTTACCTACGAGCAGTACTTC.

The gene calls are TRBV5-6 and TRBJ2-7; 9 bases are a match to TRBD1. In germline, CDR1 is SGHDT, CDR2 YYEEEE. The CDR3 is 14 amino acids. With 3 bases clipped from V and 3 bases from J, the junction kept 4 bases outside the gene matches. CDR3 amino acids: CASSSTGGYYEQYF. In nucleotides, the CDR3 is TGTGCCAGCAGCTCTACAGGGGGCTACTACGAGCAGTACTTC. Full variable domain (rest looked up from reference TRBV5-6 and TRBJ2-7): DAGVTQSPTHLIKTRGQQVTLRCSPKSGHDTVSWYQQALGQGPQFIFQYYEEEERQRGNFPDRFSGHQFPNYSSELNVNALLLGDSALYLCASSSTGGYYEQYFGPGTRLTVT.

The J gene is TRBJ1-1, the V gene TRBV19; D may be TRBD1 (5 bases). Trimming shortened V by 9 bases and J by 4 bases, and 15 bases separated the two germline ends. The CDR3 runs to 13 residues. Germline lookup yields CDR1 LNHDA and CDR2 SQIVND (reference sequence). CDR3 in amino acids: CASRSGRGTEAFF. The CDR3 DNA is TGTGCCAGCCGGTCAGGGCGAGGCACTGAAGCTTTCTTT.

The rearrangement joins TRBV2 to TRBJ2-6; the D gene is possibly TRBD1 (7 bases). The V gene lost 5 bases and the J gene lost 2 bases, with 16 bases spanning the gap. Germline V CDR1 and CDR2: SNHLY, FYNNEI. The CDR3 runs 17 residues. CDR3 nucleotides: TGTGCCAGCAGTCAGGGGGGACGGACACCTGGGGCCAACGTCCTGACTTTC. Amino acid sequence: CASSQGGRTPGANVLTF.

This clone was recorded once. The rearrangement links TRBV10-3 to TRBJ2-7; 11 positions match TRBD1. V trimming: 8 bases; J trimming: 6 bases; junction bases outside the gene matches: 9. CDR1 and CDR2 (germline): ENHRY, SYGVKD. This CDR3 has 14 amino acids. DNA for the CDR3: TGTGCCATCCAAGGGACAGGGGGATCGGGCGAGCAGTACTTC. It yields the protein CAIQGTGGSGEQYF.

The chain carries TRBV19 and TRBJ2-1; TRBD2 matches 7 bases. Trimming cost V 0 bases and J 0 bases; bases outside gene matches: 5. The CDR3 loop spans 17 amino acids. The germline V gene encodes CDR1 LNHDA and CDR2 SQIVND (reference sequence). This CDR3 is CASSIDSGGASYNEQFF. DNA of the CDR3: TGTGCCAGTAGTATAGATTCGGGGGGAGCCTCCTACAATGAGCAGTTCTTC.

The V gene is TRBV13, the J gene TRBJ2-3; a weak D match, TRBD2 (5 bases). Germline V lookup: CDR1 PRHDT, CDR2 FYEKMQ (reference sequence). Trimming took off 3 bases at V and 0 bases at J, with 13 bases between the two ends. The CDR3 is 16 amino acids. The CDR3 DNA follows: TGTGCCAGCAGCTTGGGAGTGTCAGCGAGCACAGATACGCAGTATTTT. Encoded protein: CASSLGVSASTDTQYF.

The chain recombines TRBV6-1 with TRBJ2-5; D not resolved. The V gene's germline CDR1 is MNHNS and CDR2 SASEGT. The CDR3 loop spans 14 amino acids. The germline V and J ends were trimmed by 4 bases and 2 bases, with 11 bases remaining between them. CDR3 protein: CASSVSGWQETQYF. The CDR3 coding sequence is TGTGCCAGCAGTGTGTCGGGTTGGCAAGAGACCCAGTACTTC.

CDR3 DNA sequence: TGTGCCAGCAGAAGACTAGCGACTAGCTCCTACGAGCAGTACTTC. Its protein is CASRRLATSSYEQYF. This chain uses TRBV6-5 with TRBJ2-7; 8 nucleotides match TRBD2. This CDR3 spans 15 amino acids. CDR1 is MNHEY and CDR2 is SVGAGI in the germline V gene. V was clipped by 6 bases and J by 0 bases; unmatched bases: 7.

This clone has only one observation. The rearrangement links TRBV19 to TRBJ2-4; 10 positions agree with TRBD2. V lost 9 bases and J lost 0; bases outside the gene matches: 20. The germline CDR1 and CDR2 sequences are LNHDA and SQIVND (reference sequence). CDR3 length equals 20 residues. CDR3 DNA sequence: TGTGCCAGCGCCTTACAGGGCGTCGGGCTAGCGGGGGTAGCCAAAAACATTCAGTACTTC. Residues: CASALQGVGLAGVAKNIQYF.

The table lists this clone with a few counts. This chain uses TRBV27 with TRBJ2-5; D is uncertain. The better agreement between TRBJ2-7 and the DNA end casts doubt on the J call. The germline gives CDR1 MNHEY, CDR2 SMNVEV (reference sequence). The CDR3 totals 13 residues. CDR3 residues: CASISPMNYEQYF. In DNA, the CDR3 is TGTGCCAGCATCTCACCTATGAACTACGAGCAGTACTTC.

This clone was observed a few times. The chain carries TRBV6-1 and TRBJ2-5; D is unclear. The CDR3 sequence is 13 residues long. CDR1 MNHNS and CDR2 SASEGT come from the germline V gene. Trimming left V 6 bases short and J 1 base short, with 9 bases between. The CDR3 nucleotides are TGTGCCAGCAGAGCTTACAGCCAAGAGACCCAGTACTTC. Protein sequence: CASRAYSQETQYF.

The CDR3 DNA reads TGTGCCAGCAGCTTAGGGGCGGGGGGCGCTGGGGCCAACGTCCTGACTTTC. It translates to CASSLGAGGAGANVLTF. V is TRBV7-7 and J is TRBJ2-6; 8 nucleotides align to TRBD2. The length of the CDR3 is 17 residues. Germline V gives CDR1 SSHAT, CDR2 FNYEAQ (reference sequence). V lost 1 base, J lost 2 bases, and 4 bases stayed unmatched.

This chain uses TRBV6-6 with TRBJ1-1; possibly TRBD1 for D (5 bases). V was shortened by 8 bases and J by 5 bases, with 15 bases between the two germline ends. Germline lookup yields CDR1 MNHNY and CDR2 SVGAGI (reference sequence). This CDR3 has 13 residues. The CDR3 DNA follows: TGTGCCAGCGGACCCAAGGGGCGGACTGAAGCTTTCTTT. It yields the protein CASGPKGRTEAFF.